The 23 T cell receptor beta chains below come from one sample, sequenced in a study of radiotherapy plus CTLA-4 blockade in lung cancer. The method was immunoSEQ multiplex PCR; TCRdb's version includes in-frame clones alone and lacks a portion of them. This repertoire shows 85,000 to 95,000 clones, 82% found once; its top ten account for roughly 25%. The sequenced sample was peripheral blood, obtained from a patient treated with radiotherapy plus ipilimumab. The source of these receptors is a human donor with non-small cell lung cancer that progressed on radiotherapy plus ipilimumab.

The CDR3 here is CASSQRTGKIFF. The CDR3 DNA sequence: TGTGCCAGCAGTCAGAGGACAGGGAAAATTTTCTTT. This chain connects TRBV27 to TRBJ1-1, with 8 bases fitting TRBD1. The CDR3 has 12 amino acids. Germline V gives CDR1 MNHEY, CDR2 SMNVEV (reference sequence). The ends lost 5 bases at V and 13 bases at J; junction bases unmatched: 9.

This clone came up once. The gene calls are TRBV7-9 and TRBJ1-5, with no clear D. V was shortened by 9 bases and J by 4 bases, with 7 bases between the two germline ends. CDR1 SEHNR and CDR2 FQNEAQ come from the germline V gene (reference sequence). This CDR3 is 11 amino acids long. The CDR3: CARPLNQPQHF. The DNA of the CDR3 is TGTGCCAGGCCTCTTAATCAGCCCCAGCATTTT.

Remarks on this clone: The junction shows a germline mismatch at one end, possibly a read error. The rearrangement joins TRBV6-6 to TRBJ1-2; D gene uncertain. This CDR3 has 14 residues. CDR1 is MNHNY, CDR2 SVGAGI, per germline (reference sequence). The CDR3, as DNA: TGTGCCAGCAGCTACGGACCGGGCAACTATGGCCACACCTTC. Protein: CASSYGPGNYGHTF.

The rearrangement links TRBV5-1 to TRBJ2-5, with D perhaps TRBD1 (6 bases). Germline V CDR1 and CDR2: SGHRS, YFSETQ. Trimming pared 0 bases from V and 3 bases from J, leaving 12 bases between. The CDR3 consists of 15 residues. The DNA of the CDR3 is TGCGCCAGCAGCTTGGAAGGGACAAATAAAGAGACCCAGTACTTC. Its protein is CASSLEGTNKETQYF.

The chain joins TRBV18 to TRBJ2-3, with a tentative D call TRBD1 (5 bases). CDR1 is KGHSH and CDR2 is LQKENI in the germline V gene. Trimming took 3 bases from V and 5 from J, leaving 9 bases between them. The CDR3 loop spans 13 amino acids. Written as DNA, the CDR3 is TGTGCCAGCTCACCGGACACGCAAGATACGCAGTATTTT. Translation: CASSPDTQDTQYF.

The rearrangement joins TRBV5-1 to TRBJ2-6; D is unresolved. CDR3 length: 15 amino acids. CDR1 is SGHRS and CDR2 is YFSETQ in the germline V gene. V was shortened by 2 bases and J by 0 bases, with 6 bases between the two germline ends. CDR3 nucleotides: TGCGCCAGCAGCTTAGGTCGCTCTGGGGCCAACGTCCTGACTTTC. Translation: CASSLGRSGANVLTF.

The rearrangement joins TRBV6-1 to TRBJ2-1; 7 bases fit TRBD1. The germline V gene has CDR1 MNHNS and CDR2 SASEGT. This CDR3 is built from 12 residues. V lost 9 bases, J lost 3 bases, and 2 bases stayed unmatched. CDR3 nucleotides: TGTGCCAGTGGGGACAGCTACAATGAGCAGTTCTTC. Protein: CASGDSYNEQFF.

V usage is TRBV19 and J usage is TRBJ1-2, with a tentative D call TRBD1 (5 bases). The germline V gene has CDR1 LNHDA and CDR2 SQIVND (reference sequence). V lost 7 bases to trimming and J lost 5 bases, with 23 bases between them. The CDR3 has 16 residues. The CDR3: CASTYPERTGRYGYTF. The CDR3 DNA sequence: TGTGCCAGTACCTATCCGGAGCGAACAGGACGGTATGGCTACACCTTC. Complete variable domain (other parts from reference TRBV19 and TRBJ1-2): DGGITQSPKYLFRKEGQNVTLSCEQNLNHDAMYWYRQDPGQGLRLIYYSQIVNDFQKGDIAEGYSVSREKKESFPLTVTSAQKNPTAFYLCASTYPERTGRYGYTFGSGTRLTVV.

The DNA for the CDR3 is TGTGCCAGCAGTGGAGACAGCTACGAGCAGTACGTC. Translation: CASSGDSYEQYV. V usage is TRBV2 and J usage is TRBJ2-7; TRBD1 might be the D (5 bases). Trimming shortened V by 4 bases and J by 3 bases, and 7 bases separated the two germline ends. The CDR3 loop spans 12 amino acids. Germline CDR1 is SNHLY and CDR2 is FYNNEI.

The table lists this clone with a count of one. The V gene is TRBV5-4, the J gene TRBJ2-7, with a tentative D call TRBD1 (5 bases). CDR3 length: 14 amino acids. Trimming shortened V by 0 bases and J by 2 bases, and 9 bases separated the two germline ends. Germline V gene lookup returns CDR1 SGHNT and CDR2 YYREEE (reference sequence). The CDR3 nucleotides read TGTGCCAGCAGCTTGGGGGCAGGGCCCTACGAGCAGTACTTC. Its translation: CASSLGAGPYEQYF.

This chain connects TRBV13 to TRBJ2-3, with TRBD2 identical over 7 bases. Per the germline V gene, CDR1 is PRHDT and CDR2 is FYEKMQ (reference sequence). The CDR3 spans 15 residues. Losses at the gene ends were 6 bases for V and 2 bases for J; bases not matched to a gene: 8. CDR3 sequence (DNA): TGTGCCAGCAGACCGACTAGCAGATTCACAGATACGCAGTATTTT. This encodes CASRPTSRFTDTQYF.

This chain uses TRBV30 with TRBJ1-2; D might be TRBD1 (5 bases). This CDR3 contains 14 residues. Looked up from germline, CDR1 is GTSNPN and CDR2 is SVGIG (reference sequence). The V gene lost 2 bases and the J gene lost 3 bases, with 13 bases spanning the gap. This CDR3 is CAWSRDGQHYGYTF. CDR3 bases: TGTGCCTGGAGTCGGGACGGTCAACACTATGGCTACACCTTC.

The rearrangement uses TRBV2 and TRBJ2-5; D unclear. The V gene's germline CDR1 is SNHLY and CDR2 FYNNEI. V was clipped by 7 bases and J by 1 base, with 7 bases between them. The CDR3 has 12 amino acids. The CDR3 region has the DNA TGTGCCAGCAACCCTTTCCAAGAGACCCAGTACTTC. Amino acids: CASNPFQETQYF.

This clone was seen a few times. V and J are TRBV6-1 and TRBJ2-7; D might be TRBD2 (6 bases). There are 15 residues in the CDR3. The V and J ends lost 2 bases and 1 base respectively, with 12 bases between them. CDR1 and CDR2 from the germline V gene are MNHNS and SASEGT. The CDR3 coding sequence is TGTGCCAGCAGTGAATGGGGGAGGCGGTCCTACGAGCAGTACGTC. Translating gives CASSEWGRRSYEQYV.

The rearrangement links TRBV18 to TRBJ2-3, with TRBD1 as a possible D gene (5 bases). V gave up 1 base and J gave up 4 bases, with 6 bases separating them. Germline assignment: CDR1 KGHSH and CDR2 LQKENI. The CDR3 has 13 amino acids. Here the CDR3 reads CASSPQGSDTQYF. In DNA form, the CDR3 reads TGTGCCAGCTCACCACAGGGGTCAGATACGCAGTATTTT.

Here the CDR3 reads CASSLPKGGEQYF. CDR3 sequence (DNA): TGTGCCAGCAGTTTACCGAAAGGTGGAGAGCAGTACTTC. This chain connects TRBV28 to TRBJ2-7; D is unclear. The CDR3 loop spans 13 amino acids. V lost 2 bases to trimming and J lost 7 bases, with 12 bases between them. Germline loops: CDR1 MDHEN, CDR2 SYDVKM.

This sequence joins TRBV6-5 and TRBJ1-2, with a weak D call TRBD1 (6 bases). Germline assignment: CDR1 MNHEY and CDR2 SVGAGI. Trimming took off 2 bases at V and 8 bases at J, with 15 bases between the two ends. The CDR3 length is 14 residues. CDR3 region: CASSYGYRVPGYTF. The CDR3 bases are TGTGCCAGCAGTTACGGATACAGGGTTCCCGGCTACACCTTC.

The CDR3: CASSQWGKNSNQPQHF. In DNA, the CDR3 is TGTGCCAGCAGCCAGTGGGGGAAAAATAGCAATCAGCCCCAGCATTTT. The chain recombines TRBV9 with TRBJ1-5, with a weak D call TRBD1 (5 bases). V was shortened by 4 bases and J by 0 bases, with 14 bases between the two germline ends. There are 16 residues in the CDR3. CDR1 SGDLS and CDR2 YYNGEE come from the germline V gene. The variable domain in full, with the rest retrieved from reference TRBV9 and TRBJ1-5, is DSGVTQTPKHLITATGQRVTLRCSPRSGDLSVYWYQQSLDQGLQFLIQYYNGEERAKGNILERFSAQQFPDLHSELNLSSLELGDSALYFCASSQWGKNSNQPQHFGDGTRLSIL.

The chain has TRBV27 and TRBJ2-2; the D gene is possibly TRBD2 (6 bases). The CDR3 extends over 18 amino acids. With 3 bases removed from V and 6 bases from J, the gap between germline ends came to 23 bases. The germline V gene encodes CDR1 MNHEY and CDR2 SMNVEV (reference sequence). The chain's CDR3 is CASSFPSQLAPLPGELFF. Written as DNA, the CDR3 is TGTGCCAGCAGTTTCCCCTCTCAACTAGCTCCACTCCCCGGGGAGCTGTTTTTT.

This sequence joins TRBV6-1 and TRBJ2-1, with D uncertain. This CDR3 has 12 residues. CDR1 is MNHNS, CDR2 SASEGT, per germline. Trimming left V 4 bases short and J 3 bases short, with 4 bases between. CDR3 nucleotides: TGTGCCAGCAGTGGGTACTACAATGAGCAGTTCTTC. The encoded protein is CASSGYYNEQFF.

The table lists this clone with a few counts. The CDR3 is CASSLNSWTGIDNTGELFF. CDR3 nucleotide sequence: TGTGCCAGCAGTTTAAATTCTTGGACAGGGATTGATAACACCGGGGAGCTGTTTTTT. The gene calls are TRBV28 and TRBJ2-2, with TRBD1 matching 8 bases. Germline lookup yields CDR1 MDHEN and CDR2 SYDVKM. The V gene end was trimmed by 2 bases and the J gene end by 2 bases; junction bases not matched to a gene: 13. The CDR3 loop spans 19 amino acids.

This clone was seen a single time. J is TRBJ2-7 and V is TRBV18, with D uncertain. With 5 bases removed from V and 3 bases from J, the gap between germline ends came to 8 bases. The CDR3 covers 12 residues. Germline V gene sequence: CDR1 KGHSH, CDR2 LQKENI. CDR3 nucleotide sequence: TGTGCCAGCTCAACAACTAACTACGAGCAGTACTTC. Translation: CASSTTNYEQYF.

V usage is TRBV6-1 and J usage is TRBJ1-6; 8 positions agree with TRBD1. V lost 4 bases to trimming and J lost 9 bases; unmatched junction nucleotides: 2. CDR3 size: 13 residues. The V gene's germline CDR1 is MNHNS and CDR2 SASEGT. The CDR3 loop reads CASSGTGSSPLHF. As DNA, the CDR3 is TGTGCCAGCAGTGGGACAGGGAGTTCACCCCTCCACTTT.